The T cell receptor (beta chain) described here comes from a study of read filtering for tumor transcriptome and immune sequencing. Study-wide context: 8 patients were R-ISS I, approximately 15 were R-ISS II, about seven were R-ISS III.

Molecular barcoded adaptors covering alpha/delta and beta/gamma chains were used on around 400 ng RNA. MiXCR was run by TCRdb on the reads, yielding one entry per CDR3 protein. This table has tens of thousands of distinct CDR3 sequences, around a fifth appearing once. There are many counts of this clonotype. Its matching antigen is unknown. Findings and caveats of the study: Dropping single-read clonotypes raised IR-seq and RNA-seq shared-clonotype correlation.

The germline CDR1 and CDR2 sequences are SGHKS and YYEKEE (reference sequence). V was clipped by 1 base and J by 5 bases, with 13 bases between them. This CDR3 comprises 14 residues. The clonotype was recovered from a donor at least 40 years old with multiple myeloma. The chain combines TRBV5-5 with TRBJ2-7; D may match TRBD1 or TRBD2 (5 bases each). Sequencing was performed on a population of CD138-negative cells sorted from bone marrow. CDR3 DNA sequence: TGTGCCAGCAGCTTGTGGGACGGTGGGGACGAGCAGTACTTC. Translated, it gives CASSLWDGGDEQYF.